This TCR beta chain was found in a study of T cell clonotyping in hematopoietic cell transplantation. With V trimmed by 4 bases and J by 3 bases, 7 bases remained unmatched. Germline V gene sequence: CDR1 MGHRA, CDR2 YSYEKL. CDR3 length: 15 amino acids. Time point: recipient sample about 28 days before transplant, after cytoreduction. TCRdb's table, derived via immunoSEQ multiplex PCR, lists solely in-frame clones and lacks some. Of some 30,000 clones listed, over 60% are singletons. The sequenced sample was peripheral blood mononuclear cells, obtained before stem cell transplant. The clonotype originates from a woman aged 25 to 39 with chronic myeloid leukemia. Some clones in this sample may be carry-over from other donors' samples. The chain combines TRBV4-1 with TRBJ2-7, with 9 bases aligning to TRBD1. The CDR3 here is CASSRTEGQGYEQYF. The CDR3 coding sequence is TGCGCCAGCAGCCGAACGGAGGGACAGGGCTACGAGCAGTACTTC.